The table lists the clone carrying this T cell receptor (beta chain) with many counts. Its antigen is not identified. Trimming left V 1 base short and J 0 bases short, with 4 bases between. The CDR3 runs to 14 residues. Germline CDR1 and CDR2: SGHTA and FQGNSA. Universal primer sites and UMIs were introduced during 5'RACE template-switching synthesis of TCR cDNA. TCRdb reprocessed the 5' RACE reads with MiXCR, giving one entry per CDR3 protein. Here the sample spans about 300,000 distinct CDR3 sequences, about 10% being singletons. The record originates from a study of T cells after yellow fever vaccination. Study findings and constraints: Most clones from primary vaccination resurfaced after the booster (96% CD4, about 91% CD8).

The chain employs TRBV7-2 and TRBJ2-1, with no clear D. Sequenced here: CD4+ T cells sorted from PBMCs, sampled 5 days after the yellow fever booster vaccination. The clonotype was recovered from a man younger than 35 who received the YFV17D yellow fever vaccine. The CDR3 protein is CASSLEVSYNEQFF. The DNA of the CDR3 is TGTGCCAGCAGCTTAGAGGTCTCCTACAATGAGCAGTTCTTC.